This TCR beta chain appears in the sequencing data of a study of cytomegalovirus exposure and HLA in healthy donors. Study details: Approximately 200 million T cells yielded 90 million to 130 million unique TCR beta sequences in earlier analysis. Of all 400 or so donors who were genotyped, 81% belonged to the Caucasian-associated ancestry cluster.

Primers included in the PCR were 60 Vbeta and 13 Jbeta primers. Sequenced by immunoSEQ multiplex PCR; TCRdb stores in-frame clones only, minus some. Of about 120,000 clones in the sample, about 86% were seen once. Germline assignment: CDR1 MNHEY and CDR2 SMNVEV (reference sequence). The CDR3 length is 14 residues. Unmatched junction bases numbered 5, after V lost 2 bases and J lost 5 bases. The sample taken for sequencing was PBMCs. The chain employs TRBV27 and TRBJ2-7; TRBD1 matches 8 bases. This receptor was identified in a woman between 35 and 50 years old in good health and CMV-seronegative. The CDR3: CASSLRTGLDEQYF. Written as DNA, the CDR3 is TGTGCCAGCAGTTTACGGACAGGGCTCGACGAGCAGTACTTC.